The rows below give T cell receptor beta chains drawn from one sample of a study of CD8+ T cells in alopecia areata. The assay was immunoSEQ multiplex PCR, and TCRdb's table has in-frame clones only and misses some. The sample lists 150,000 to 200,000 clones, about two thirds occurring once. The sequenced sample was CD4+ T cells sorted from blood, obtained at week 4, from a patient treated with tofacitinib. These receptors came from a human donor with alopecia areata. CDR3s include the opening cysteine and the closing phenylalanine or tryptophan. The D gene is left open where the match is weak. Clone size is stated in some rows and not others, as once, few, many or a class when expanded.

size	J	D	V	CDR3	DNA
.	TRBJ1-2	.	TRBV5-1	CASSLASGAAYGYTF	TGCGCCAGCAGCTTGGCGTCAGGGGCCGCCTATGGCTACACCTTC
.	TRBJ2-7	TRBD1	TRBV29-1	CSVGFRGQDEQYF	TGCAGCGTTGGTTTCAGGGGGCAGGATGAGCAGTACTTC
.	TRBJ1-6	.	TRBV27	CASSQEVGAAYNSPLHF	TGTGCCAGCAGTCAAGAGGTCGGGGCTGCCTATAATTCACCCCTCCACTTT
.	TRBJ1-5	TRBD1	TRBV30	CAWTRAGGQPQHF	TGTGCCTGGACCAGGGCAGGGGGTCAGCCCCAGCATTTT
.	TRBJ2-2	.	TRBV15	CATSRRTGRTGGELFF	TGTGCCACCAGCAGGCGAACAGGGCGAACAGGCGGGGAGCTGTTTTTT
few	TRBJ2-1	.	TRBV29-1	CSVDRGGANNEQFF	TGCAGCGTTGATAGGGGGGGTGCAAACAATGAGCAGTTCTTC
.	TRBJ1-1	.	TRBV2	CASREFRENTEAFF	TGTGCCAGCAGGGAGTTCAGGGAGAACACTGAAGCTTTCTTT
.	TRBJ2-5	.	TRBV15	CATSEASLQTQYF	TGTGCCACCAGCGAGGCTAGTCTTCAGACCCAGTACTTC
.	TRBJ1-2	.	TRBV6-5	CASSYSERAGPRGYTF	TGTGCCAGCAGTTACTCCGAGCGGGCAGGGCCTCGGGGCTACACCTTC
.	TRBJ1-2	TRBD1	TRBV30	CAWSQWDRGFGYGYTF	TGTGCCTGGAGTCAGTGGGACAGGGGATTCGGATATGGCTACACCTTC
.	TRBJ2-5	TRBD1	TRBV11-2	CASSLDGAGGETQYF	TGTGCCAGCAGCTTAGATGGTGCAGGGGGAGAGACCCAGTACTTC
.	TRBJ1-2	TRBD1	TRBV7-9	CASSPGTATNYGYTF	TGTGCCAGCAGCCCTGGGACAGCTACTAACTATGGCTACACCTTC
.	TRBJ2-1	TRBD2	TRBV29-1	CSVGLAGGQNEQFF	TGCAGCGTCGGACTAGCGGGGGGGCAGAATGAGCAGTTCTTC
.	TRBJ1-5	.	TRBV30	CAWSATGSNQPQHF	TGTGCCTGGAGTGCGACAGGTAGCAATCAGCCCCAGCATTTT
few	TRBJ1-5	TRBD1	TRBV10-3	CAISGDRNQPQHF	TGTGCCATCAGTGGGGACAGGAATCAGCCCCAGCATTTT
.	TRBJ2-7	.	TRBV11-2	CASSPFDEQYF	TGTGCCAGCAGCCCTTTCGACGAGCAGTACTTC
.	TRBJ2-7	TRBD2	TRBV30	CAWSAGGYEQYF	TGTGCCTGGAGTGCGGGGGGGTACGAGCAGTACTTC
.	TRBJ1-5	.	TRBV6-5	CASSYSGSNQPQHF	TGTGCCAGCAGTTACAGTGGGAGCAATCAGCCCCAGCATTTT
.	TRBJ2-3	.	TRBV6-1	CASSDQGPDTQYF	TGTGCCAGCAGTGATCAGGGGCCAGATACGCAGTATTTT
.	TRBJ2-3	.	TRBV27	CASSSDTQYF	TGTGCCAGCAGCTCAGATACGCAGTATTTT
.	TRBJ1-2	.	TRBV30	CAWSEQPYGYTF	TGTGCCTGGAGTGAACAGCCCTATGGCTACACCTTC
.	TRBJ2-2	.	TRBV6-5	CASGRVNTGELFF	TGTGCCAGCGGCAGGGTCAACACCGGGGAGCTGTTTTTT
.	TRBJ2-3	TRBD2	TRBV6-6	CASEYPRGGTWDTQYF	TGTGCCAGCGAATACCCCCGCGGGGGTACGTGGGATACGCAGTATTTT
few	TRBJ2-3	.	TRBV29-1	CSANPPGVEQYF	TGCAGCGCCAACCCTCCGGGGGTAGAGCAGTATTTT
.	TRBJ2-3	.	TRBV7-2	CASSFLTGGRDTQYF	TGTGCCAGCAGCTTTCTGACGGGGGGCAGAGATACGCAGTATTTT
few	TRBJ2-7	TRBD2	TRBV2	CASSELAGAAYEQYF	TGTGCCAGCAGTGAACTAGCGGGGGCGGCGTACGAGCAGTACTTC
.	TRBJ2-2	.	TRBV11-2	CASSPNVVTGELFF	TGTGCCAGCAGCCCGAACGTAGTCACCGGGGAGCTGTTTTTT
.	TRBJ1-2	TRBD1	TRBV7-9	CASSLGDRGYGYTF	TGTGCCAGCAGCTTAGGCGACAGGGGCTATGGCTACACCTTC
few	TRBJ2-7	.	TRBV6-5	CASSPGFGEQYF	TGTGCCAGCAGTCCAGGGTTCGGCGAGCAGTACTTC
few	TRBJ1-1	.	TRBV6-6	CASSHRQGGNTEAFF	TGTGCCAGCAGTCATCGACAAGGGGGAAACACTGAAGCTTTCTTT
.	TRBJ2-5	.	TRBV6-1	CASSERLDQETQYF	TGTGCCAGCAGTGAAAGGCTCGATCAAGAGACCCAGTACTTC
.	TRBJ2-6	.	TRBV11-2	CASSLGSSGANVLTF	TGTGCCAGCAGCTTGGGTAGCTCTGGGGCCAACGTCCTGACTTTC
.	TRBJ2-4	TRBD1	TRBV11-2	CASSWTGTGRAIQYF	TGTGCCAGCAGCTGGACCGGGACAGGGCGAGCCATTCAGTACTTC
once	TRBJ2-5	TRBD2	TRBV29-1	CSARLAGGRETQYF	TGCAGCGCAAGGCTAGCGGGGGGGCGTGAGACCCAGTACTTC
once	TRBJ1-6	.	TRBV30	CACRGFRSPLHF	TGTGCCTGCAGGGGTTTTCGGTCACCCCTCCACTTT
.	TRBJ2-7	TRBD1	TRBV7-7	CASSEGQGGYEQYF	TGTGCTAGCAGCGAGGGACAGGGGGGATACGAGCAGTACTTC
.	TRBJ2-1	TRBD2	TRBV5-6	CASSLLGTSEDNEQFF	TGTGCCAGCAGCCTACTGGGGACTAGCGAGGATAATGAGCAGTTCTTC
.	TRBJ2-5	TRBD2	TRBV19	CASSRWTSGGAQETQYF	TGTGCCAGTAGTAGATGGACTAGCGGGGGAGCCCAAGAGACCCAGTACTTC
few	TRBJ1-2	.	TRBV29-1	CSVEVLGVPGFGYTF	TGCAGCGTTGAAGTCCTCGGGGTTCCGGGCTTCGGCTACACCTTC
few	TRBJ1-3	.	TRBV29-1	CSTLSSGVSGNTIYF	TGCAGCACTCTTTCGTCCGGGGTTTCTGGAAACACCATATATTTT
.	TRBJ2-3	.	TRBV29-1	CTILAGNTDTQYF	TGCACCATTTTGGCGGGGAACACAGATACGCAGTATTTT
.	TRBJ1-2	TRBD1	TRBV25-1	CASSGGQGVYGYTF	TGTGCCAGCAGTGGGGGACAGGGGGTTTATGGCTACACCTTC
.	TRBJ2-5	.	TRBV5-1	CASSLAGAEETQYF	TGCGCCAGCAGCTTGGCCGGGGCAGAAGAGACCCAGTACTTC
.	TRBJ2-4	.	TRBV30	CACLVGDIQYF	TGTGCCTGTTTGGTTGGGGACATTCAGTACTTC
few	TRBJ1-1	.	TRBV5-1	CASSFGNTEAFF	TGCGCCAGCAGCTTTGGGAACACTGAAGCTTTCTTT
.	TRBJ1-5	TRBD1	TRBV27	CASSLTGSNQPQHF	TGTGCCAGCAGTCTGACAGGGAGCAATCAGCCCCAGCATTTT
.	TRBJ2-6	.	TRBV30	CAWSGGSSGANVLTF	TGTGCCTGGAGTGGAGGGAGCTCTGGGGCCAACGTCCTGACTTTC
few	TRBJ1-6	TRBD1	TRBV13	CASSRGTGDNSPLHF	TGTGCCAGCAGTCGGGGGACAGGGGACAATTCACCCCTCCACTTT
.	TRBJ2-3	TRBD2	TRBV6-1	CASILIAGGPDTQYF	TGTGCCAGCATCCTGATAGCGGGGGGGCCCGATACGCAGTATTTT
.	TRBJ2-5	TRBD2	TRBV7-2	CASSPASGGAETQYF	TGTGCCAGCAGCCCCGCTAGCGGGGGGGCGGAGACCCAGTACTTC
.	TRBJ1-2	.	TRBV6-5	CASSPGLGGYTF	TGTGCCAGCAGCCCAGGGTTAGGGGGCTACACCTTC
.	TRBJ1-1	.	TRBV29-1	CSVGPTTEAFF	TGCAGCGTTGGCCCCACGACTGAAGCTTTCTTT
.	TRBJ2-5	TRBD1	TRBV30	CAWSVGQVLQTQYF	TGTGCCTGGAGTGTAGGACAGGTCTTGCAGACCCAGTACTTC
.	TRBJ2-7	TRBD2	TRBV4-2	CASSPQSGRPYEQYF	TGTGCCAGCAGCCCACAGAGCGGGAGGCCCTACGAGCAGTACTTC
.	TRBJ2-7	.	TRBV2	CASTLRATYEQYF	TGTGCCAGTACCCTCAGGGCTACCTACGAGCAGTACTTC